This passage covers 8 T cell receptor beta chains from one sample sequenced in a study of shared clonotypes between healthy human individuals. Method: immunoSEQ multiplex PCR; TCRdb's copy keeps in-frame clones and lacks some. Counted here are just over 2,000,000 clones, approximately 94% occurring once; the ten biggest clones make up 0.9% to 1.4%. CD45RO negativity and positive selection for CCR7 defined naive CD8 cells, a population that excluded terminally differentiated effector memory CD45RA+ cells. Sequencing was done on a sample of naive CD8+ T cells sorted from blood. The receptor set was obtained from a young man in good health.

The CDR3 DNA is TGCGCCAGCAGCCCGAGGACAGGGGTGAACACCGGGGAGCTGTTTTTT. Its protein product is CASSPRTGVNTGELFF. V usage is TRBV5-1 and J usage is TRBJ2-2; 9 bases are a match to TRBD1. This CDR3 spans 16 amino acids. Trimming took 4 bases from V and 1 from J; bases not matched to a gene: 5. In germline, CDR1 is SGHRS, CDR2 YFSETQ.

The chain joins TRBV5-1 to TRBJ2-7; tentatively, D is TRBD1 (6 bases). This CDR3 contains 14 residues. V was trimmed by 4 bases and J by 3 bases, leaving 14 bases between them. Germline loops: CDR1 SGHRS, CDR2 YFSETQ. The CDR3 region has the DNA TGCGCCAGCAGCCTTACAGAACAGGGCTACGAGCAGTACTTC. Its protein is CASSLTEQGYEQYF.

V and J are TRBV11-3 and TRBJ2-7; 11 bases map to TRBD1. The CDR3 is made up of 13 amino acids. CDR1 is SGHNT, CDR2 YENEEA, per germline. Trimming cost V 4 bases and J 12 bases; bases outside gene matches: 8. This CDR3 is CASSSGTGGQRYF. The CDR3, as DNA: TGTGCCAGCAGCTCCGGGACAGGGGGGCAGCGGTACTTC.

This chain connects TRBV7-9 to TRBJ2-7; TRBD2 matches 7 bases. CDR3 length equals 13 residues. V trimming: 11 bases; J trimming: 0 bases; junction bases outside the gene matches: 7. Germline CDR1 is SEHNR and CDR2 is FQNEAQ (reference sequence). Here the CDR3 DNA reads TGTGCCGCCAGTCCGGGGGGCTCCTACGAGCAGTACTTC. Its translation is CAASPGGSYEQYF. The full variable domain, with the rest looked up from reference TRBV7-9 and TRBJ2-7, is DTGVSQNPRHKITKRGQNVTFRCDPISEHNRLYWYRQTLGQGPEFLTYFQNEAQLEKSRLLSDRFSAERPKGSFSTLEIQRTEQGDSAMYLCAASPGGSYEQYFGPGTRLTVT.

The V and J genes are TRBV28 and TRBJ2-3, with a possible D match to TRBD2 (6 bases). The germline V gene encodes CDR1 MDHEN and CDR2 SYDVKM. The length of the CDR3 is 15 residues. The V and J ends lost 7 bases and 3 bases respectively, with 17 bases between them. In nucleotides, the CDR3 is TGTGCCAGCACCTCTTCCCCCGGGGGTACAGATACGCAGTATTTT. This sequence encodes CASTSSPGGTDTQYF.

The chain recombines TRBV10-3 with TRBJ2-3, with 12 bases matching TRBD2. V lost 11 bases, J lost 2 bases, and 11 bases stayed unmatched. CDR3 length equals 16 residues. The germline V gene has CDR1 ENHRY and CDR2 SYGVKD. The CDR3 bases are TGTGCCTCCGGACAGAGGACTAGCGGGATCACAGATACGCAGTATTTT. Translating it yields CASGQRTSGITDTQYF.

This clone occurred a few times. The CDR3 coding sequence is TGTGCCAGCAGAACGGGGACAGGGCCCTACGAGCAGTACTTC. Translating gives CASRTGTGPYEQYF. The rearrangement joins TRBV25-1 to TRBJ2-7; 9 bases are a match to TRBD1. The CDR3 runs to 14 residues. The V segment lost 6 bases and the J segment 2 bases; nucleotides outside the gene matches: 5. CDR1 is MGHDK, CDR2 SYGVNS, per germline.

This chain connects TRBV27 to TRBJ2-2, with 8 nucleotides matching TRBD1. V shed 0 bases, J shed 5 bases, and the junction held 5 bases outside the gene matches. The CDR3 is made up of 16 amino acids. In germline, CDR1 is MNHEY, CDR2 SMNVEV (reference sequence). The CDR3 sequence: CASSLSAGGMTGELFF. In DNA, the CDR3 is TGTGCCAGCAGTTTATCTGCAGGGGGCATGACCGGGGAGCTGTTTTTT.